These 4 T cell receptor beta chains came from one sample sequenced in a study of blood T cell repertoires in COVID-19. The assay was immunoSEQ multiplex PCR, and TCRdb's table has in-frame clones only and misses some. The table shows approximately 330,000 clones, with 85% to 90% occurring only once. The sequencing sample was made of peripheral blood. These receptors were taken from a woman between 45 and 60 years old with active or convalescent COVID-19.

In DNA form, the CDR3 reads TGTGCCAGCAGCCCCAGGGCCGGGGGCTACGAGCAGTACTTC. It is translated as CASSPRAGGYEQYF. The V gene is TRBV7-8, the J gene TRBJ2-7, with D possibly being TRBD2 (6 bases). This CDR3 is 14 amino acids long. Per germline, CDR1 SGHVS and CDR2 FQNEAQ. V was pared by 5 bases and J by 3 bases, with 14 bases between.

The rearrangement joins TRBV4-3 to TRBJ1-5; 10 bases line up with TRBD1. This CDR3 is 15 amino acids long. In germline, CDR1 is LGHNA, CDR2 YSLEER. V gave up 4 bases and J gave up 2 bases; unmatched junction bases: 2. In nucleotides, the CDR3 is TGCGCCAGCAGCCCCGGGACAGGGGGCAATCAGCCCCAGCATTTT. This codes for CASSPGTGGNQPQHF.

The chain joins TRBV19 to TRBJ1-5, with a weak D call TRBD1 (5 bases). Trimming removed 3 bases from V and 5 bases from J, with 23 bases in between. This CDR3 region has 18 residues. Germline V gene data show CDR1 as LNHDA and CDR2 as SQIVND (reference sequence). Written as DNA, the CDR3 is TGTGCCAGTAGTATCTATCCCCTTCGGACAAAGGCGGATCAGCCCCAGCATTTT. Translated: CASSIYPLRTKADQPQHF.

This chain connects TRBV5-6 to TRBJ1-2; tentatively, D is TRBD1 (6 bases). This CDR3 comprises 15 residues. Germline loops: CDR1 SGHDT, CDR2 YYEEEE. V lost 1 base and J lost 8, with 18 bases in between. In DNA form, the CDR3 reads TGTGCCAGCAGCTTGAAATACCAGGGGAGAAGAGGCTACACCTTC. It is translated as CASSLKYQGRRGYTF.